One and the same sample provided the 30 T cell receptor beta chains below, sequenced in a study of kidney transplant recipient with SARS-CoV-2 infection (dated by TCRdb to the early 2020s). In the paper's terms, the time point label means: pre-pandemic baseline sample and day 111 after first positive SARS-CoV-2 test. This sample was sequenced with an Illumina MiSeq. The public reads were reanalyzed by TCRdb: fastp trimming at Q25, MiXCR alignment, in-frame beta chains only. Rows are combined by CDR3 protein, so each entry shows the most common genes and DNA. The sample yields 200,000 to 300,000 distinct CDR3 sequences; more than 25% were counted once. Together, the top ten hold 7% to 8% of the sample. The sample consisted of a blood sample, taken at baseline and around day 120 from a kidney transplant recipient. The receptors shown here come from a male patient aged 25-45 years who had COVID-19 and was a kidney transplant recipient. Following transplantation, part of the T cell population may be supplied by the graft donor rather than the patient.

This clonotype was found a few times. The rearrangement joins TRBV7-8 to TRBJ1-4; 10 bases fit TRBD1. The V gene end was trimmed by 5 bases and the J gene end by 3 bases; junction bases not matched to a gene: 6. This CDR3 is 16 amino acids long. From germline, CDR1 is SGHVS and CDR2 FQNEAQ. The CDR3 reads CASSIGTGASNEKLFF. CDR3 bases: TGTGCCAGCAGCATCGGGACAGGGGCATCTAATGAAAAACTGTTTTTT.

Concerning this clonotype itself: A much larger clone is a single base away; this may be a read error. V is TRBV7-8 and J is TRBJ1-4; TRBD1 is a possible D gene (5 bases). The CDR3 length is 15 residues. Germline-derived CDR1 and CDR2 are SGHVS and FQNEAQ. CDR3 coding DNA: TGTGCCAACAGCCCTCACAGGATAACTAATGAAAAACTGTTTTTT. Protein sequence: CANSPHRITNEKLFF. The full variable domain, with the rest looked up from reference TRBV7-8 and TRBJ1-4, is GAGVSQSPRYKVAKRGQDVALRCDPISGHVSLFWYQQALGQGPEFLTYFQNEAQLDKSGLPSDRFFAERPEGSVSTLKIQRTQQEDSAVYLCANSPHRITNEKLFFGSGTQLSVL.

The chain carries TRBV18 and TRBJ2-3, with D perhaps TRBD2 (6 bases). V lost 2 bases and J 7 bases, leaving 16 bases between the germline ends. The CDR3 has 15 residues. Germline V gene sequence: CDR1 KGHSH, CDR2 LQKENI. In nucleotides, the CDR3 is TGTGCCAGCTCACCAGGATCCCGCGGGGAATATACGCAGTATTTT. Protein sequence: CASSPGSRGEYTQYF. The full variable domain, rest sourced from reference TRBV18 and TRBJ2-3, is NAGVMQNPRHLVRRRGQEARLRCSPMKGHSHVYWYRQLPEEGLKFMVYLQKENIIDESGMPKERFSAEFPKEGPSILRIQQVVRGDSAAYFCASSPGSRGEYTQYFGPGTRLTVL.

There are many counts of this clonotype. The chain recombines TRBV8-2 with TRBJ1-2. TRBV8-2 counts as a pseudogene. The CDR3 length is 16 residues. The CDR3 protein is CGSDTYDSRKTYGYTF. In DNA form, the CDR3 reads TGTGGCAGTGATACATATGATAGCCGAAAGACCTATGGCTACACCTTC.

As for this clonotype: Relative to the germline gene, one junction end is altered; a read error may explain this. The rearrangement joins TRBV7-2 to TRBJ2-5, with 7 bases fitting TRBD1. This CDR3 is 14 amino acids long. Germline values: CDR1 SGHTA, CDR2 FQGNSA. The CDR3 reads CASRPTGTEETRYF. The CDR3 DNA sequence: TGTGCCAGCAGACCAACCGGGACAGAAGAGACCCGGTACTTC.

This clonotype has at least ten counts. The chain uses TRBV25-1 and TRBJ1-1; 8 positions match TRBD1. The junction had 7 bases not matched to a gene; V was cut back by 2 bases and J by 5 bases. CDR3 size: 15 residues. Germline CDR1 MGHDK, CDR2 SYGVNS. CDR3 loop: CASSEIGQGRTEAFF. The CDR3 region has the DNA TGTGCCAGCAGTGAAATAGGACAGGGTCGGACTGAAGCTTTCTTT.

This clonotype was seen at least ten times. The chain employs TRBV3-1 and TRBJ2-1; tentative D call: TRBD2 (6 bases). The ends were cut back, 7 bases at V and 9 bases at J, with 16 bases in the middle. CDR3 length: 13 residues. Germline CDR1 reads LGHDT; CDR2 reads YNNKEL (reference sequence). For the CDR3, the DNA is TGTGCCAGCATGAAGATAGCGGTGGGTGAGCAGTTCTTC. Protein sequence: CASMKIAVGEQFF.

Ten or more counts support this clonotype. The rearrangement links TRBV7-1 to TRBJ1-2; D remains ambiguous. TRBV7-1 is noted as an ORF with a role that remains uncertain. V lost 5 bases, J lost 4 bases, and 23 bases lay in between. The CDR3 is made up of 17 amino acids. In DNA, the CDR3 is TGTGCCAGCAGCAAGTGGCCTCACGAGGGAAAGACCTATGGCTACACCTTC. Its translation is CASSKWPHEGKTYGYTF.

This clonotype has only a few counts. The chain links TRBV15 to TRBJ1-2, with unresolved D. Germline CDR1 reads LNHNV; CDR2 reads YYDKDF (reference sequence). V was cut by 4 bases and J by 4 bases, with 22 bases left in between. The CDR3 covers 17 residues. The CDR3 DNA follows: TGTGCCACCAGCAAACCATTAAGGTGTGGAAAGACCTATGGCTACACCTTC. Its protein product is CATSKPLRCGKTYGYTF.

The sample holds many counts of this clonotype. V is TRBV6-5 and J is TRBJ2-7; 11 nucleotides agree with TRBD1. J was trimmed by 6 bases and V by 6 bases; bases with no gene match: 7. This CDR3 has 14 residues. CDR1 is MNHEY and CDR2 is SVGAGI in the germline V gene. The DNA for the CDR3 is TGTGCCAGCAGCTTAGGACAGGGGGCAGGCGAGCAGTACTTC. This codes for CASSLGQGAGEQYF.

Of note for this clonotype: One base away lies a much larger clone, so this may be a sequencing read error. This chain connects TRBV4-1 to TRBJ1-1; D gene uncertain. The CDR3 totals 16 residues. V was cut by 3 bases and J by 1 base, with 15 bases left in between. Germline lookup yields CDR1 MGHRA and CDR2 YSYEKL. DNA of the CDR3: TGCGCCAGCAGCCATCAACTCAGCGGCAAGAACACTGAAGCTTTCTTT. Translating gives CASSHQLSGKNTEAFF.

Remarks on this clonotype: This clone may be a read error of a much larger clone one base away. The V gene is TRBV7-9, the J gene TRBJ1-2; D not resolved. Germline CDR1 reads SEHNR; CDR2 reads FQNEAQ (reference sequence). The CDR3 loop spans 11 amino acids. In DNA, the CDR3 is TGTGCCAGCAGCTTAGACTATGGCCACACCTTC. It translates to CASSLDYGHTF.

Turning to this clonotype: Possible read error: a much larger clone is one base away. The chain combines TRBV2 with TRBJ1-4, with 9 bases matching TRBD1. CDR3 length: 15 residues. V lost 6 bases and J lost 10; bases outside the gene matches: 12. The germline gives CDR1 SNHLY, CDR2 FYNNEI. CDR3 sequence reads: CASSVTGTGSGKLFF. CDR3 sequence (DNA): TGTGCCAGCAGCGTTACGGGGACAGGGTCTGGAAAACTGTTTTTT. The full variable domain, in which reference TRBV2 and TRBJ1-4 provide the parts outside the CDR3, is EPEVTQTPSHQVTQMGQEVILRCVPISNHLYFYWYRQILGQKVEFLVSFYNNEISEKSEIFDDQFSVERPDGSNFTLKIRSTKLEDSAMYFCASSVTGTGSGKLFFGSGTQLSVL.

This chain connects TRBV5-1 to TRBJ2-3; TRBD2 might be the D (7 bases). CDR1 is SGHRS, CDR2 YFSETQ, per germline. Trimming stripped 9 bases from V and 3 bases from J, with 20 bases between. The CDR3 has 15 amino acids. This CDR3 reads CATQPRGGRTDTQYF. The CDR3 DNA reads TGCGCCACCCAACCTAGGGGGGGCCGGACAGATACGCAGTATTTT. The full variable domain, rest sourced from reference TRBV5-1 and TRBJ2-3, is KAGVTQTPRYLIKTRGQQVTLSCSPISGHRSVSWYQQTPGQGLQFLFEYFSETQRNKGNFPGRFSGRQFSNSRSEMNVSTLELGDSALYLCATQPRGGRTDTQYFGPGTRLTVL.

The chain uses TRBV5-1 and TRBJ2-1; D is possibly TRBD2 (6 bases). The CDR3 has 15 amino acids. Trimming stripped 0 bases from V and 4 bases from J, with 11 bases between. Germline V gene lookup returns CDR1 SGHRS and CDR2 YFSETQ. Here the CDR3 reads CASSLVLAAYNEQFF. The CDR3 DNA reads TGCGCCAGCAGCTTGGTATTAGCGGCTTACAATGAGCAGTTCTTC.

This clonotype was recorded at least ten times. This chain connects TRBV28 to TRBJ1-4; 11 bases map to TRBD1. Germline V gene data show CDR1 as MDHEN and CDR2 as SYDVKM. V gave up 9 bases and J gave up 8 bases; unmatched junction bases: 14. The CDR3 length is 16 residues. Here the CDR3 reads CASGMGAGTGGEKLFF. CDR3 coding DNA: TGTGCCAGTGGGATGGGGGCCGGGACAGGGGGGGAAAAACTGTTTTTT.

A note on this clonotype: A read error is possible here, since a much larger clone lies one base away. This sequence joins TRBV6-5 and TRBJ2-2; TRBD1 might be the D (6 bases). Per the germline V gene, CDR1 is MNHEY and CDR2 is SVGAGI. The CDR3 extends over 16 amino acids. This chain's CDR3 is CASSREPGPEAGEPFF. In DNA form, the CDR3 reads TGTGCCAGCAGTAGAGAGCCGGGACCAGAGGCAGGGGAGCCGTTTTTT.

Notes on this clonotype: A read error may be the cause here, since a much bigger clone is one base away. This chain links TRBV20-1 with TRBJ2-4; D is unclear. The closer fit of TRBJ2-7 to the DNA end suggests the J call may be wrong. The CDR3 consists of 13 residues. The V gene's germline CDR1 is DFQATT and CDR2 SNEGSKA (reference sequence). The CDR3 coding sequence is TGCAGTGCCCTCATGAACTTAGCCTACGAGCAGTACTTC. This encodes CSALMNLAYEQYF.

This clonotype was counted only a few times. The V gene is TRBV20-1, the J gene TRBJ2-6; 8 positions match TRBD1. After removal of 4 bases from V and 1 base from J, the junction contained 9 bases not matched to a gene. The CDR3 loop spans 17 amino acids. The germline V gene has CDR1 DFQATT and CDR2 SNEGSKA (reference sequence). The CDR3 sequence is CSAKPDRVGSGANVLTF. In nucleotides, the CDR3 is TGCAGTGCTAAGCCGGACAGGGTGGGGTCTGGGGCCAACGTCCTGACTTTC.

Worth noting for this clonotype: Since a much larger clone is just one base distant, this may be a read error. This chain links TRBV20-1 with TRBJ1-1; D might be TRBD1 (6 bases). The germline V gene has CDR1 DFQATT and CDR2 SNEGSKA (reference sequence). V lost 8 bases and J lost 1, with 20 bases in between. There are 15 residues in the CDR3. The DNA of the CDR3 is TGCAGTACCACAGACGGGGGGGCCTCGAACACTGAAGCTTTCTTT. Protein product: CSTTDGGASNTEAFF.

There are many counts of this clonotype. The chain couples TRBV12-2 to TRBJ1-2. TRBV12-2 is listed as a pseudogene. The CDR3 sequence is 17 residues long. This CDR3 is CASRVKTTPRKTYGYTF. The CDR3 nucleotides are TGTGCAAGTCGCGTTAAAACGACTCCACGAAAGACCTATGGCTACACCTTC.

To note about this clonotype: A much larger clone lies one base from this, so it may be a read error. The CDR3 does not end in the conserved phenylalanine or tryptophan, so this is likely a read error. The chain uses TRBV24-1 and TRBJ2-3; D is possibly TRBD2 (6 bases). The V and J ends lost 1 base and 3 bases respectively, with 7 bases between them. Germline loops: CDR1 KGHDR, CDR2 SFDVKD. There are 14 residues in the CDR3. The CDR3 reads CATSDFGGTDTQYL. Here the CDR3 DNA reads TGTGCCACCAGTGATTTTGGGGGGACAGATACGCAGTATTTA.

This clonotype was counted ten times or more. The chain couples TRBV28 to TRBJ2-7; D is perhaps TRBD1 (6 bases). Trimming pared 6 bases from V and 5 bases from J, leaving 14 bases between. CDR1 and CDR2 from the germline V gene are MDHEN and SYDVKM. The CDR3 contains 13 residues. The CDR3 here is CASRQQGVDEQYF. The CDR3 DNA reads as TGTGCCAGCAGACAACAGGGAGTCGACGAGCAGTACTTC.

This clonotype was counted at least ten times. The chain combines TRBV7-7 with TRBJ1-1; 7 bases map to TRBD1. Germline-derived CDR1 and CDR2 are SSHAT and FNYEAQ (reference sequence). The CDR3 is made up of 16 amino acids. V gave up 5 bases and J gave up 8 bases; unmatched junction bases: 17. The DNA for the CDR3 is TGTGCCAGCAGCCCGCTCCCGGGACAGCCCCAGGGCGAAGCTTTCTTT. Protein: CASSPLPGQPQGEAFF. Looking up the rest from reference TRBV7-7 and TRBJ1-1 gives the full variable domain: GAGVSQSPRYKVTKRGQDVTLRCDPISSHATLYWYQQALGQGPEFLTYFNYEAQPDKSGLPSDRFSAERPEGSISTLTIQRTEQRDSAMYRCASSPLPGQPQGEAFFGQGTRLTVV.

CDR3 protein: CASSERGRNRYTDTQYF. CDR3 nucleotides: TGTGCCAGCAGTGAAAGGGGGCGGAATAGGTACACAGATACGCAGTATTTT. The rearrangement links TRBV2 to TRBJ2-3; 7 bases are a match to TRBD1. CDR3 length: 17 amino acids. V gave up 2 bases and J gave up 2 bases; unmatched junction bases: 10. Germline CDR1 SNHLY, CDR2 FYNNEI.

This clonotype was detected ten times or more. The V call is TRBV7-8, the J call TRBJ1-2; D unclear. V was clipped by 5 bases and J by 4 bases, with 23 bases between them. The CDR3 sequence is 17 residues long. CDR1 is SGHVS, CDR2 FQNEAQ, per germline. CDR3 protein: CASSHVAFTRKTYGYTF. CDR3 sequence (DNA): TGTGCCAGCAGCCATGTGGCGTTTACCCGAAAGACCTATGGCTACACCTTC. Full variable domain (remainder filled in from reference TRBV7-8 and TRBJ1-2): GAGVSQSPRYKVAKRGQDVALRCDPISGHVSLFWYQQALGQGPEFLTYFQNEAQLDKSGLPSDRFFAERPEGSVSTLKIQRTQQEDSAVYLCASSHVAFTRKTYGYTFGSGTRLTVV.

In this sample, this clonotype turned up many times. This sequence joins TRBV7-9 and TRBJ2-2, with 9 bases fitting TRBD1. The CDR3 has 19 residues. The J segment lost 3 bases and the V segment lost 2 bases, leaving 13 bases of the junction unmatched. Germline CDR1 is SEHNR and CDR2 is FQNEAQ (reference sequence). The CDR3 region has the DNA TGTGCCAGCAGCTTATCACCCGGGACAGGGAGGGCGGACACCGGGGAGCTGTTTTTT. The encoded protein is CASSLSPGTGRADTGELFF.

In DNA, the CDR3 is TGCGCCAGCAGCCAAGACCGTAGCGGGAGAGGCACAGATACGCAGTATTTT. Residues: CASSQDRSGRGTDTQYF. The chain recombines TRBV4-1 with TRBJ2-3; 9 bases are a match to TRBD2. The CDR3 length is 17 residues. Germline V gene data show CDR1 as MGHRA and CDR2 as YSYEKL. J gave up 1 base and V 0 bases, and 5 bases lay outside the gene matches.

A remark on this clonotype: A much larger clone differs by one base, so this may be a read error. The chain carries TRBV21-1 and TRBJ1-2. TRBV21-1 has pseudogene status. The CDR3 covers 14 residues. The CDR3 here is CASSKVPRPYGYIF. CDR3 nucleotides: TGTGCCAGCAGCAAAGTGCCCAGACCCTATGGCTACATCTTC.

This clonotype was detected ten times or more. This rearrangement joins TRBV4-1 to TRBJ2-7; D is uncertain. CDR3 length equals 15 residues. Looked up from germline, CDR1 is MGHRA and CDR2 is YSYEKL. V lost 1 base, J lost 5 bases, and 15 bases lay in between. Here the CDR3 DNA reads TGCGCCAGCAGCCAAGGCTCCCTCCTACTACACGAGCAGTACTTC. The encoded protein is CASSQGSLLLHEQYF.